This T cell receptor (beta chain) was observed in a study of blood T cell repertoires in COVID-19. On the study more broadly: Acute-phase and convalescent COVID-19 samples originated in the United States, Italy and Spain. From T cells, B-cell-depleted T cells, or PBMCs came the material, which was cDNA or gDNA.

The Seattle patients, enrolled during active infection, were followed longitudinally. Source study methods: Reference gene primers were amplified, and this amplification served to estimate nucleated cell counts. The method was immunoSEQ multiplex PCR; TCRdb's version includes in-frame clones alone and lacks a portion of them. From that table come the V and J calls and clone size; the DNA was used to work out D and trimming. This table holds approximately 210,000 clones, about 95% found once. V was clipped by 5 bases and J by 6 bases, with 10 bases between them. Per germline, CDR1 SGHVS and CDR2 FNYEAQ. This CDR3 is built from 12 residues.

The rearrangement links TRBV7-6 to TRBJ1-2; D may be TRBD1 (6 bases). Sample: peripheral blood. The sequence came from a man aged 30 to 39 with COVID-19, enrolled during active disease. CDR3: CASSEQGDGYTF. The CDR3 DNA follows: TGTGCCAGCAGCGAACAGGGAGATGGCTACACCTTC.